The present T cell receptor (beta chain) was sequenced within a study of post-analysis software for immune sequencing data. Looking at the study overall: Disease courses included relapsing-remitting, secondary progressive and progressive-relapsing multiple sclerosis. Findings and caveats of the study: Controls had significantly higher normalized Chao1 diversity than multiple sclerosis patients. Patients had higher frequencies than controls of a handful of TRBV segments, including TRBV5-6, TRBV5-1 and TRBV20-1. Strong co-clustering by F measure was evident for samples that had been prepared in the same batch.

Germline-derived CDR1 and CDR2 are SEHNR and FQNEAQ (reference sequence). The CDR3 extends over 16 amino acids. Unique molecular identifiers featured in each of the TCR beta cDNA libraries. There were roughly 0.85 to 11 million T cells, and roughly 0.5 million cDNA molecules came from them. TCRdb re-derived calls from the PCR reads in MiXCR, one entry per CDR3 protein. This table holds 600,000 to 750,000 distinct CDR3 sequences, 59% found once. With regard to this clonotype: The antigen is undetermined.

The V and J genes are TRBV7-9 and TRBJ2-5; TRBD1 matches 10 bases. TRBJ2-7 matches the DNA end more closely, so the J call is doubtful. The clonotype originates from a girl aged 2 to 10 with multiple sclerosis. Sequenced: blood. As DNA, the CDR3 is TGTGCCAGCAGCCCACCCCGGGGACAGGGGTTCGACGAGCAGTACTTC. This codes for CASSPPRGQGFDEQYF.